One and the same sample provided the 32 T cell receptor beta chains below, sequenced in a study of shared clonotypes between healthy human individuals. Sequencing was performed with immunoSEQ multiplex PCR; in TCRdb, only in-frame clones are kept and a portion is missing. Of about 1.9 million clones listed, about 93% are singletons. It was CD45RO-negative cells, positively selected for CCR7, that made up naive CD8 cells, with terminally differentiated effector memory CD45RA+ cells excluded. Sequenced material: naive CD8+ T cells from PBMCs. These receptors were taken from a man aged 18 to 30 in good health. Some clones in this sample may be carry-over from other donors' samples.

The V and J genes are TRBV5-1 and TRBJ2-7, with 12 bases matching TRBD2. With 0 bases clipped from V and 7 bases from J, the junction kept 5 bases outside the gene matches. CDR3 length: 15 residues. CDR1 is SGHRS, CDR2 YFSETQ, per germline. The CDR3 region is CASSLVYGLAGEQYF. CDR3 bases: TGCGCCAGCAGCTTGGTTTATGGACTAGCGGGAGAGCAGTACTTC.

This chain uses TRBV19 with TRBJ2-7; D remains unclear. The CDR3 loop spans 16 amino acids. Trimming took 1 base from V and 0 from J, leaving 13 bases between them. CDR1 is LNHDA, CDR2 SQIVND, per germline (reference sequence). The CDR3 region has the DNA TGTGCCAGTAGTATAGTCGGCGAATCGAGCTCCTACGAGCAGTACTTC. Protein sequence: CASSIVGESSSYEQYF.

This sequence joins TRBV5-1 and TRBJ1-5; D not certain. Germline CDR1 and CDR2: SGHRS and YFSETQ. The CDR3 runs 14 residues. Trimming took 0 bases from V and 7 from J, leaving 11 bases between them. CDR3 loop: CASSLGPDGQPQHF. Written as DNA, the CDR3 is TGCGCCAGCAGCTTGGGACCAGACGGGCAGCCCCAGCATTTT.

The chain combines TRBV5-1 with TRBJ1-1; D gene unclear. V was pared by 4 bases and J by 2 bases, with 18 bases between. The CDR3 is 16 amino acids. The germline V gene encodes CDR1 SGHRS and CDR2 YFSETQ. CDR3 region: CASSPELKNLNTEAFF. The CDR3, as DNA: TGCGCCAGCAGCCCGGAACTAAAAAACCTAAACACTGAAGCTTTCTTT.

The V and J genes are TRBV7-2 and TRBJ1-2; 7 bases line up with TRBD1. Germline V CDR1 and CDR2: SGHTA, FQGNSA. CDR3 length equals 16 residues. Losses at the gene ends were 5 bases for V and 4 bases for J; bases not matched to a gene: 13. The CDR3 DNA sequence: TGTGCCAGCAGCCCTCATTGGGACAGTATCTTCTATGGCTACACCTTC. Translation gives CASSPHWDSIFYGYTF.

The CDR3 bases are TGTGCCAGCAGCTTAAGCGCGGGAGGGACATACGAGCAGTACTTC. This sequence encodes CASSLSAGGTYEQYF. The V call is TRBV7-3, the J call TRBJ2-7, with 9 bases matching TRBD2. V gave up 1 base and J gave up 4 bases; unmatched junction bases: 5. From germline, CDR1 is SGHTA and CDR2 FQGTGA. The CDR3 spans 15 residues.

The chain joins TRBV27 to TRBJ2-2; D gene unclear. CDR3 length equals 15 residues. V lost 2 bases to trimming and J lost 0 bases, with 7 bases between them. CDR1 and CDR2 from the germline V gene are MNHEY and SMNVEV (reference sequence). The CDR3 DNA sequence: TGTGCCAGCAGTTTAGGGTATTCGAACACCGGGGAGCTGTTTTTT. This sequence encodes CASSLGYSNTGELFF.

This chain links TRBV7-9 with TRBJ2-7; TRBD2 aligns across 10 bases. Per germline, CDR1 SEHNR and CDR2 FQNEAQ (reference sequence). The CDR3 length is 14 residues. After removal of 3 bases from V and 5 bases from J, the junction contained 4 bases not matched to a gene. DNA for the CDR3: TGTGCCAGCAGCTTTAGCGGGAGGATCCACGAGCAGTACTTC. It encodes CASSFSGRIHEQYF. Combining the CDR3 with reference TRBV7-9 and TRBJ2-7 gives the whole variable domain DTGVSQNPRHKITKRGQNVTFRCDPISEHNRLYWYRQTLGQGPEFLTYFQNEAQLEKSRLLSDRFSAERPKGSFSTLEIQRTEQGDSAMYLCASSFSGRIHEQYFGPGTRLTVT.

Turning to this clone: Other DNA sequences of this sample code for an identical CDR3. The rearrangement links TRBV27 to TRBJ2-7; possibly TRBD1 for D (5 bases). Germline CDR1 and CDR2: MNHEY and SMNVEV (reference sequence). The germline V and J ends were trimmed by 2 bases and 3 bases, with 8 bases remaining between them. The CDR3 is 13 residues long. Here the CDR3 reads CASSLGRDYEQYF. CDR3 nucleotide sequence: TGTGCCAGCAGTTTAGGCAGGGACTACGAGCAGTACTTC.

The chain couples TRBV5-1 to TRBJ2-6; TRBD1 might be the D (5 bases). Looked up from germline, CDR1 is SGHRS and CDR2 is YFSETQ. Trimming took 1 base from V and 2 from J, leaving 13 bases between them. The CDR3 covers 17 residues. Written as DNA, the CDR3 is TGCGCCAGCAGCTTGTGGCAGGGTACCCCTGGGGCCAACGTCCTGACTTTC. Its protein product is CASSLWQGTPGANVLTF.

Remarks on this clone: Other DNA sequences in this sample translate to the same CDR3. The CDR3 DNA reads as TGTGCCTGGAGTGTACCTGGGGGACCCTACGAGCAGTACTTC. This translates into CAWSVPGGPYEQYF. This chain connects TRBV30 to TRBJ2-7; either TRBD1 or TRBD2 may fit D (5 bases each). The CDR3 extends over 14 amino acids. V lost 0 bases to trimming and J lost 2 bases, with 11 bases between them. Germline V gene data show CDR1 as GTSNPN and CDR2 as SVGIG (reference sequence). The full variable domain, completed using reference TRBV30 and TRBJ2-7, is SQTIHQWPATLVQPVGSPLSLECTVEGTSNPNLYWYRQAAGRGLQLLFYSVGIGQISSEVPQNLSASRPQDRQFILSSKKLLLSDSGFYLCAWSVPGGPYEQYFGPGTRLTVT.

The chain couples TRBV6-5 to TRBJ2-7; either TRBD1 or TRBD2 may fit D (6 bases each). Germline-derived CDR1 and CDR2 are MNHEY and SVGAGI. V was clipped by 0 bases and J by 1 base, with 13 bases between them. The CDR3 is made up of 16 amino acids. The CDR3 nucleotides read TGTGCCAGCAGTTACTCCACCGGGGGCGAGTCCTACGAGCAGTACTTC. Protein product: CASSYSTGGESYEQYF.

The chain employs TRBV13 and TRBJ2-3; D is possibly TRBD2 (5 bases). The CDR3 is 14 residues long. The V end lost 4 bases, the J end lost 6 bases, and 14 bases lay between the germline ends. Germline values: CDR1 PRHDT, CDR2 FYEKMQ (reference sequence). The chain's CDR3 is CASSSGIRLDTQYF. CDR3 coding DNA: TGTGCCAGCAGCTCGGGGATAAGGTTGGATACGCAGTATTTT.

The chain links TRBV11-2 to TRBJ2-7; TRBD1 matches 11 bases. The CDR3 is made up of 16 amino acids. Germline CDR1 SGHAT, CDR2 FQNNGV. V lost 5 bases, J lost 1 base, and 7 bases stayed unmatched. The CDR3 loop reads CASSEAGTGGSYEQYF. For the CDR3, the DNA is TGTGCCAGCAGCGAGGCCGGGACAGGGGGTTCCTACGAGCAGTACTTC.

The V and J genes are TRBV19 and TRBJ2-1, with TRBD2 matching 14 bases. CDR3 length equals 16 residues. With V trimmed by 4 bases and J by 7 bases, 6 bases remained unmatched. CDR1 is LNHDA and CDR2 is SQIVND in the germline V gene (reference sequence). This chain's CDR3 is CASSRGGLAGVNEQFF. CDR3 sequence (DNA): TGTGCCAGTAGTAGGGGGGGACTAGCGGGAGTTAATGAGCAGTTCTTC.

CDR3 nucleotides: TGCGCCAGCAGCCGGACCACGAACACTGAAGCTTTCTTT. Its translation is CASSRTTNTEAFF. V usage is TRBV5-1 and J usage is TRBJ1-1; D is ambiguous. Germline loops: CDR1 SGHRS, CDR2 YFSETQ. This CDR3 spans 13 amino acids. Trimming removed 4 bases from V and 1 base from J, with 8 bases in between.

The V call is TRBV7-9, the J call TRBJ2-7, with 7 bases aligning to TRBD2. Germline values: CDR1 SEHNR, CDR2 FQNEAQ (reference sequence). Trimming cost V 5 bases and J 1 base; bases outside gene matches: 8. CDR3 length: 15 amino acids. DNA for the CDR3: TGTGCCAGCAGCCCGACGGGGGGTCAATCCTACGAGCAGTACTTC. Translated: CASSPTGGQSYEQYF.

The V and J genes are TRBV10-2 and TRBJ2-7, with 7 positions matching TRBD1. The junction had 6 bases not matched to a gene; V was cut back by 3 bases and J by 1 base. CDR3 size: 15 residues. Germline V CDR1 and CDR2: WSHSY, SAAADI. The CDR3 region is CASSDPGQYSYEQYF. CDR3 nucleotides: TGCGCCAGCAGTGACCCGGGACAGTATTCCTACGAGCAGTACTTC.

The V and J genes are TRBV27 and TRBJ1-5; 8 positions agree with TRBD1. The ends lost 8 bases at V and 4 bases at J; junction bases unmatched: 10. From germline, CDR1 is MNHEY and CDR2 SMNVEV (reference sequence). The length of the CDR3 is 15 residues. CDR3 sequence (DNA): TGTGCCAGCCGCCCTCGGACAGGGCCAAATCAGCCCCAGCATTTT. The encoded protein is CASRPRTGPNQPQHF.

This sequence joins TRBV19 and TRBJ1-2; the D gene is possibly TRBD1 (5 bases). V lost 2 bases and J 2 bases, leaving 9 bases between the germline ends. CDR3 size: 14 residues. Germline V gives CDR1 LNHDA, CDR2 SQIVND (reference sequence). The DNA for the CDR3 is TGTGCCAGTAGTATACTGGCAGGGAACTATGGCTACACCTTC. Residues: CASSILAGNYGYTF.

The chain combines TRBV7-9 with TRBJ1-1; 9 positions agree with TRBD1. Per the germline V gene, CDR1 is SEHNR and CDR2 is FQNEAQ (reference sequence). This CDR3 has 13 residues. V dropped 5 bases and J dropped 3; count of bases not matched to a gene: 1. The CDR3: CASSRDRDTEAFF. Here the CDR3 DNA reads TGTGCCAGCAGCCGGGACAGGGACACTGAAGCTTTCTTT.

The CDR3 DNA sequence: TGTGCCAGCAGTTTACGAGGGGTTGCGCCTAGAGTAGGCGAGCAGTACTTC. It yields the protein CASSLRGVAPRVGEQYF. The V gene is TRBV27, the J gene TRBJ2-7, with D possibly being TRBD1 or TRBD2 (5 bases each). CDR1 and CDR2 (germline): MNHEY, SMNVEV (reference sequence). The germline V and J ends were trimmed by 2 bases and 6 bases, with 23 bases remaining between them. The CDR3 runs 17 residues.

CDR3 DNA: TGTGCCAGCAGCGCCGGAGCGGGACTAGCGGGCCGCACAGATACGCAGTATTTT. Protein sequence: CASSAGAGLAGRTDTQYF. V gene TRBV9 combines with J gene TRBJ2-3; 12 positions agree with TRBD2. This CDR3 contains 18 residues. V lost 3 bases, J lost 1 base, and 9 bases stayed unmatched. Germline-derived CDR1 and CDR2 are SGDLS and YYNGEE.

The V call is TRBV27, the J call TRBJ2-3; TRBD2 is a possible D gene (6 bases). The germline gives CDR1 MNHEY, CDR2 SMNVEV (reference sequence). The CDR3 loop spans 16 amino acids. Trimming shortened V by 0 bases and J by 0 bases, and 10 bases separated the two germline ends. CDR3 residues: CASSLSRTISTDTQYF. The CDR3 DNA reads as TGTGCCAGCAGTTTATCCAGGACTATTAGCACAGATACGCAGTATTTT.

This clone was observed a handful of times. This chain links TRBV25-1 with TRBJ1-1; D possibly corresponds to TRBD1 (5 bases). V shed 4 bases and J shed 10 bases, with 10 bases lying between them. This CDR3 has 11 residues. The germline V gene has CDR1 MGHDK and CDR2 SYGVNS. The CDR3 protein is CASSAGMGAFF. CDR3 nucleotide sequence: TGTGCCAGCAGTGCAGGGATGGGAGCTTTCTTT.

CDR3 residues: CASSHRLAGVGIEQFF. The CDR3 region has the DNA TGTGCCAGCAGCCACCGACTAGCGGGAGTAGGAATCGAGCAGTTCTTC. J is TRBJ2-1 and V is TRBV7-9; TRBD2 matches at 12 bases. Germline V gives CDR1 SEHNR, CDR2 FQNEAQ (reference sequence). This CDR3 is built from 16 residues. V lost 5 bases, J lost 10 bases, and 12 bases stayed unmatched.

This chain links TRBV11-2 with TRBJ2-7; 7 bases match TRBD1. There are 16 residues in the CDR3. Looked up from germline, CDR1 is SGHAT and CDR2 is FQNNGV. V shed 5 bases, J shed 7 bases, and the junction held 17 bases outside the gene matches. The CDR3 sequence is CASSHRYFPGQKEQYF. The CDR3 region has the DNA TGTGCCAGCAGCCACAGATACTTCCCGGGACAGAAGGAGCAGTACTTC.

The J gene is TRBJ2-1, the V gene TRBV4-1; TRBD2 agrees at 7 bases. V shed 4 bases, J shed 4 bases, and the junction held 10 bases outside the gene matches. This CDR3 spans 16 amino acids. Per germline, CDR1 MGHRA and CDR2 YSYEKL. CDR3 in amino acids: CASSPLGLTLYNEQFF. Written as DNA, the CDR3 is TGCGCCAGCAGCCCACTGGGACTAACGCTATACAATGAGCAGTTCTTC.

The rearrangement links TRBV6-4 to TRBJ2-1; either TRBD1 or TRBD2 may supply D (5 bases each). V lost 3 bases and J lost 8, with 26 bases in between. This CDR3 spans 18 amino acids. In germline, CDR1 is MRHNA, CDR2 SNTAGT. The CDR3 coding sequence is TGTGCCAGCAGTGATAACCGGGGCCAAGAAGAACGTGGATATGAGCAGTTCTTC. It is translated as CASSDNRGQEERGYEQFF.

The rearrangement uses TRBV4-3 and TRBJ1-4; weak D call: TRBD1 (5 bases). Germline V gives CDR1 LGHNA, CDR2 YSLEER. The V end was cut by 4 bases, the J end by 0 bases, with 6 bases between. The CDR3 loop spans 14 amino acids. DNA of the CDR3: TGCGCCAGCAGCCCGGGGGCAACTAATGAAAAACTGTTTTTT. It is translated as CASSPGATNEKLFF.

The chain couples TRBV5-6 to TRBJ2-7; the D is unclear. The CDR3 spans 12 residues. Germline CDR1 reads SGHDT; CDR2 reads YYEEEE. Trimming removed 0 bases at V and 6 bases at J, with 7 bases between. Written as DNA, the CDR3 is TGTGCCAGCAGCTTGGGCTCGGGCGAGCAGTACTTC. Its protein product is CASSLGSGEQYF. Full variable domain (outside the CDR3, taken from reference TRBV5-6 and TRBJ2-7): DAGVTQSPTHLIKTRGQQVTLRCSPKSGHDTVSWYQQALGQGPQFIFQYYEEEERQRGNFPDRFSGHQFPNYSSELNVNALLLGDSALYLCASSLGSGEQYFGPGTRLTVT.

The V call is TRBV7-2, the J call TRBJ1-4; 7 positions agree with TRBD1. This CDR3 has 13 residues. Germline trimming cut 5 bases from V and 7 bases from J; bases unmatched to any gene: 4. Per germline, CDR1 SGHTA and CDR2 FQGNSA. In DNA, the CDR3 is TGTGCCAGCAGCGCTCGACAGGGTGAAAAACTGTTTTTT. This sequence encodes CASSARQGEKLFF.